Only one count was recorded for the clone carrying this T cell receptor (beta chain). No antigen is known for it. Time point given: baseline, week 1 (first vaccination visit). Treatment given: pre-vaccination baseline after standard-of-care therapy. Donors' newly diagnosed IDH1-mutant WHO grade 3 or 4 astrocytomas lacked nuclear ATRX. The record originates from a study of a mutant IDH1 vaccine in newly diagnosed glioma. Study-wide context: Earlier treatment was radiotherapy, temozolomide, or both, with most getting both. Study-wide results and caveats: Among patients, around 93% showed immune responses induced by the vaccine.

The CDR3 spans 15 residues. Germline trimming cut 6 bases from V and 9 bases from J; bases unmatched to any gene: 11. Germline-derived CDR1 and CDR2 are SGHTA and FQGNSA. Measured with immunoSEQ multiplex PCR; TCRdb has only the in-frame clones, and not every one. Of under 65,000 clones in the sample, about 82% were seen once. The TCR comes from a young man with glioma. J is TRBJ1-6 and V is TRBV7-2; the match to TRBD1 covers 7 bases. The sequenced sample was PBMCs, obtained from a glioma patient treated with radiotherapy, temozolomide or both. CDR3 sequence (DNA): TGTGCCAGCAGTTTTCAACAGGGGCTTGGTTCACCCCTCCACTTT. It yields the protein CASSFQQGLGSPLHF.